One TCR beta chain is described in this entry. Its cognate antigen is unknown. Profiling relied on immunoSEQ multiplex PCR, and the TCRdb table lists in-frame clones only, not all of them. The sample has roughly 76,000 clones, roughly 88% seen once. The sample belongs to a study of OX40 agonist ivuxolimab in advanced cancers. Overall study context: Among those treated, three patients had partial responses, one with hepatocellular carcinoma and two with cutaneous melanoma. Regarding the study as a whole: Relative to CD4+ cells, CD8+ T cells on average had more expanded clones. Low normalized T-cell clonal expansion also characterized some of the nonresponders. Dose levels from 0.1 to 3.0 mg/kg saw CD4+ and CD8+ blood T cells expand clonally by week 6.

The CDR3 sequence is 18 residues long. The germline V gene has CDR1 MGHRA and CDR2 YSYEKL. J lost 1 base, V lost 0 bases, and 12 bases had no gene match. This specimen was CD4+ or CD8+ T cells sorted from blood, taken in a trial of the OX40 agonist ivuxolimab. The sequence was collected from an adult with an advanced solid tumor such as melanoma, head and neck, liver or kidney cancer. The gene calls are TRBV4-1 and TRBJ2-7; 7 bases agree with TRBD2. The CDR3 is CASSQDRDLGGRSYEQYF. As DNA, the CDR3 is TGCGCCAGCAGCCAAGACAGGGATTTGGGCGGGAGATCCTACGAGCAGTACTTC.